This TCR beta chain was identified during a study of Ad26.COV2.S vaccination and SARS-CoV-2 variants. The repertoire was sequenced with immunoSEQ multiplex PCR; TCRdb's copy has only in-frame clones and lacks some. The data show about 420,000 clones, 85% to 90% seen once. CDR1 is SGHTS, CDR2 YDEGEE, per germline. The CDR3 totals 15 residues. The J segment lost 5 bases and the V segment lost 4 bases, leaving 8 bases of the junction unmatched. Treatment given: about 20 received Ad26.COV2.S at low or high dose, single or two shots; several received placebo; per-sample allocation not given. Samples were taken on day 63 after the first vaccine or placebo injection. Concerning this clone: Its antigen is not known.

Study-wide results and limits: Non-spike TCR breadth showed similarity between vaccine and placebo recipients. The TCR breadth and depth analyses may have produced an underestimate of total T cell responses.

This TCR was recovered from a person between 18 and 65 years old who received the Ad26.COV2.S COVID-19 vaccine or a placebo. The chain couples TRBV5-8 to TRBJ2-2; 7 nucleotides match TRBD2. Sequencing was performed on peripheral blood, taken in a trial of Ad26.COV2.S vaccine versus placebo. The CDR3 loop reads CASSLSGVGTGELFF. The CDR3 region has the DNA TGTGCCAGCAGCCTGAGCGGGGTAGGAACCGGGGAGCTGTTTTTT.